This T cell receptor beta chain emerged from a study of cytomegalovirus exposure and HLA in healthy donors. Study conclusions and caveats: Later on, an analysis tied under 20,000 TCR beta sequences to HLA alleles at 0.05 false discovery rate. Further analysis was carried out later, and it showed several of the most significant clusters appearing linked to common viral pathogens. Among TCR beta chains, those listed as cytomegalovirus-associated numbered around 160.

This clone was counted a few times. Its target is not known. The PCR employed 60 Vbeta primers together with 13 Jbeta primers. The data were produced by immunoSEQ multiplex PCR, yet TCRdb's version contains in-frame clones alone and is incomplete. The table includes about 190,000 clones, more than 75% detected once. J gave up 1 base and V 6 bases, and 14 bases lay outside the gene matches. CDR3 size: 17 residues. Germline CDR1 is SQVTM and CDR2 is ANQGSEA. The specimen was PBMCs. V is TRBV29-1 and J is TRBJ2-3; TRBD1 matches at 9 bases. This TCR was recovered from a man in his thirties or forties in good health and CMV-seronegative. CDR3 bases: TGCAGCGTGCTTCGGGACAGGGTTCGATCTGGCACAGATACGCAGTATTTT. Translated: CSVLRDRVRSGTDTQYF.